Below, 26 T cell receptor beta chains from the same sample are listed, as sequenced in a study of blood T cells in healthy people across ages. Next came a second PCR, run for about 6 to 12 cycles, which used a sample-barcoded 5' primer along with a J-beta primer mix. TCRdb re-derived calls from the 5' RACE reads in MiXCR, one entry per CDR3 protein. Of 750,000 to 950,000 distinct CDR3 sequences in the sample, around 25% were seen once. These same data were also listed under a study on T cells of mothers and their children.

Specimen: blood. These receptors originate from a boy aged 10-17 years in good health.

This clonotype was counted a few times. The chain employs TRBV9 and TRBJ1-5; 8 positions agree with TRBD1. The CDR3 has 14 amino acids. Germline CDR1 is SGDLS and CDR2 is YYNGEE. The ends lost 2 bases at V and 3 bases at J; junction bases unmatched: 1. Here the CDR3 reads CASSVTGANQPQHF. CDR3 sequence (DNA): TGTGCCAGCAGCGTGACAGGGGCCAATCAGCCCCAGCATTTT.

A few counts support this clonotype. J is TRBJ1-6 and V is TRBV4-2; a possible D gene is TRBD1 (5 bases). This CDR3 has 17 residues. Trimming left V 1 base short and J 12 bases short, with 22 bases between. From germline, CDR1 is LGHNA and CDR2 YNFKEQ. The CDR3 nucleotides read TGTGCCAGCAGCCAAGGATTCTCCGGGGCAAACCCCTTACCCCTCCACTTT. It is translated as CASSQGFSGANPLPLHF.

This sequence joins TRBV28 and TRBJ2-1, with 8 nucleotides matching TRBD2. The CDR3 runs 14 residues. Trimming cost V 7 bases and J 7 bases; bases outside gene matches: 9. Germline CDR1 is MDHEN and CDR2 is SYDVKM. The CDR3 sequence: CASKLRGGGNEQFF. The CDR3 DNA reads TGTGCCAGCAAATTACGGGGCGGGGGGAATGAGCAGTTCTTC.

Points on this clonotype: Germline and junction disagree at one end, which may indicate a read error. V is TRBV14 and J is TRBJ1-2; no clear D gene. The germline V gene encodes CDR1 SGHDN and CDR2 FVKESK. This CDR3 comprises 12 residues. The CDR3 sequence: CASSQDLNRQRF. The CDR3 region has the DNA TGTGCCAGCAGCCAAGATCTTAATCGTCAGCGCTTC.

The chain carries TRBV28 and TRBJ1-2; possible D gene TRBD1, 6 bases. CDR1 is MDHEN, CDR2 SYDVKM, per germline. V lost 10 bases and J lost 2, with 14 bases in between. CDR3 length: 13 amino acids. The CDR3 loop is CANARDRNYGYTF. Written as DNA, the CDR3 is TGTGCCAACGCTCGAGACAGGAACTATGGCTACACCTTC.

The J gene is TRBJ2-1, the V gene TRBV9; D might be TRBD1 (5 bases). The end of the DNA is better explained by TRBJ2-7, so the J call may be wrong. The germline V gene encodes CDR1 SGDLS and CDR2 YYNGEE. CDR3 length: 15 amino acids. CDR3 nucleotides: TGTGCCAGCAGCCCCGTGTCGGACACACTCTACGAGCAGTACTTC. Translating gives CASSPVSDTLYEQYF.

A note on this clonotype: Germline is not matched at one junction end, which may reflect a read error. The V and J genes are TRBV11-2 and TRBJ2-5, with unresolved D. The CDR3 is made up of 13 amino acids. Germline lookup yields CDR1 SGHAT and CDR2 FQNNGV. The CDR3 reads CASSHLLEETQCF. The CDR3 region has the DNA TGTGCCAGCAGCCACCTACTGGAAGAGACCCAGTGCTTC.

This clonotype was recorded a few times. CDR3 nucleotide sequence: TGCGCCAGCAGAACCGCAGGGATCTCTGGGGCCAACGTCCTGACTTTC. This encodes CASRTAGISGANVLTF. The rearrangement links TRBV5-1 to TRBJ2-6; maybe TRBD1 (5 bases). Germline V gene sequence: CDR1 SGHRS, CDR2 YFSETQ. This CDR3 region has 16 residues. Trimming removed 5 bases at V and 0 bases at J, with 12 bases between.

The chain combines TRBV5-5 with TRBJ1-5, with D possibly matching TRBD1 (6 bases). Germline-derived CDR1 and CDR2 are SGHKS and YYEKEE (reference sequence). The CDR3 spans 16 residues. The ends were cut back, 3 bases at V and 5 bases at J, with 18 bases in the middle. This CDR3 is CASSSLFSGADQPQHF. The CDR3 region has the DNA TGTGCCAGCAGCTCGCTATTCTCAGGGGCGGATCAGCCCCAGCATTTT. Full variable domain (missing parts from reference TRBV5-5 and TRBJ1-5): DAGVTQSPTHLIKTRGQQVTLRCSPISGHKSVSWYQQVLGQGPQFIFQYYEKEERGRGNFPDRFSARQFPNYSSELNVNALLLGDSALYLCASSSLFSGADQPQHFGDGTRLSIL.

V usage is TRBV14 and J usage is TRBJ1-5; D gene uncertain. The germline gives CDR1 SGHDN, CDR2 FVKESK. V was clipped by 2 bases and J by 9 bases, with 11 bases between them. This CDR3 region has 13 residues. CDR3 nucleotides: TGTGCCAGCAGCCAAAACGTAGATCGGCCCCAGCATTTT. It translates to CASSQNVDRPQHF.

This clonotype has more than one count but fewer than ten. This may stem from a read error, because a much larger clone lies one nucleotide away. The gene calls are TRBV14 and TRBJ2-5; D remains unclear. V gave up 4 bases and J gave up 0 bases, with 6 bases separating them. Germline CDR1 and CDR2: SGHDN and FVKESK. The CDR3 loop spans 13 amino acids. The CDR3, as DNA: TGTGCCAGCAGCCGAAGGTACCAAGAGACCCAGTACTTC. Translated, it gives CASSRRYQETQYF. Filled out from reference TRBV14 and TRBJ2-5, the complete variable domain reads EAGVTQFPSHSVIEKGQTVTLRCDPISGHDNLYWYRRVMGKEIKFLLHFVKESKQDESGMPNNRFLAERTGGTYSTLKVQPAELEDSGVYFCASSRRYQETQYFGPGTRLLVL.

The rearrangement links TRBV5-1 to TRBJ1-1; tentatively, D is TRBD1 (5 bases). CDR1 and CDR2 from the germline V gene are SGHRS and YFSETQ. V lost 4 bases, J lost 4 bases, and 20 bases lay in between. The length of the CDR3 is 16 residues. The CDR3 reads CASSPSGRWEATEAFF. As DNA, the CDR3 is TGCGCCAGCAGCCCCTCGGGACGATGGGAGGCCACTGAAGCTTTCTTT.

This clonotype was seen ten or more times. The chain links TRBV28 to TRBJ2-7; a weak D match, TRBD1 (6 bases). The CDR3 extends over 11 amino acids. Trimming removed 5 bases from V and 6 bases from J, with 8 bases in between. The germline gives CDR1 MDHEN, CDR2 SYDVKM. The CDR3 DNA is TGTGCCAGCAGTCTCAGGGGCGAGCAGTACTTC. This sequence encodes CASSLRGEQYF.

This chain connects TRBV19 to TRBJ2-3; D unresolved. V was pared by 4 bases and J by 5 bases, with 10 bases between. The CDR3 totals 13 residues. CDR1 is LNHDA and CDR2 is SQIVND in the germline V gene (reference sequence). The CDR3 spells CASSTPDLDTQYF. Here the CDR3 DNA reads TGTGCCAGTAGTACTCCCGATTTAGATACGCAGTATTTT.

This clonotype was observed a few times. The chain couples TRBV18 to TRBJ2-5; D uncertain. The last part of the DNA fits TRBJ2-1 better; the J call may be wrong. Germline V gene lookup returns CDR1 KGHSH and CDR2 LQKENI. CDR3 length: 13 amino acids. CDR3 nucleotides: TGTGCCAGCTCACCCGATGGCAGAGATGAGCAGTTCTTC. Its protein product is CASSPDGRDEQFF.

V gene TRBV14 combines with J gene TRBJ2-1, with D unresolved. Trimming cost V 1 base and J 7 bases, with 14 bases left between them. Germline V CDR1 and CDR2: SGHDN, FVKESK. This CDR3 has 15 amino acids. CDR3 protein: CASSQADPVGNEQFF. In DNA, the CDR3 is TGTGCCAGCAGCCAAGCCGACCCCGTCGGGAATGAGCAGTTCTTC.

This clonotype has just a few counts. V and J are TRBV7-9 and TRBJ2-5, with D tentatively TRBD2 (5 bases). Deletions cut 3 bases from V and 3 bases from J, with 20 bases between. This CDR3 comprises 17 residues. Germline-derived CDR1 and CDR2 are SEHNR and FQNEAQ (reference sequence). DNA for the CDR3: TGTGCCAGCAGCTTCGGCCTAACTGGTTGGCGGGAAGAGACCCAGTACTTC. Translated: CASSFGLTGWREETQYF.

The chain recombines TRBV24-1 with TRBJ2-2; a possible D gene is TRBD2 (5 bases). The V gene's germline CDR1 is KGHDR and CDR2 SFDVKD. V was clipped by 4 bases and J by 1 base, with 12 bases between them. This CDR3 is 16 amino acids long. The CDR3 sequence is CATSDAGRENTGELFF. The CDR3, as DNA: TGTGCCACCAGTGACGCTGGACGGGAGAACACCGGGGAGCTGTTTTTT.

This chain uses TRBV12-3 or TRBV12-4 with TRBJ1-3, with TRBD1 as a possible D gene (5 bases). The CDR3 spans 13 residues. Trimming took off 3 bases at V and 10 bases at J, with 13 bases between the two ends. Written as DNA, the CDR3 is TGTGCCAGCAGTTTTCAAGGGGCAGGGACCATATATTTT. This encodes CASSFQGAGTIYF.

The chain recombines TRBV3-1 with TRBJ2-3; 11 bases align to TRBD2. Losses at the gene ends were 4 bases for V and 2 bases for J; bases not matched to a gene: 5. The CDR3 is made up of 16 amino acids. The germline V gene encodes CDR1 LGHDT and CDR2 YNNKEL (reference sequence). The chain's CDR3 is CASSPLAGGHTDTQYF. The CDR3 DNA is TGTGCCAGCAGCCCTCTAGCGGGGGGACACACAGATACGCAGTATTTT.

The gene calls are TRBV28 and TRBJ2-2; weak D call: TRBD2 (5 bases). The germline V and J ends were trimmed by 5 bases and 5 bases, with 15 bases remaining between them. Germline V gives CDR1 MDHEN, CDR2 SYDVKM. CDR3 size: 15 residues. The CDR3 DNA reads as TGTGCCAGCAGTCTCCGTGGCGGAGGAACCGGGGAGCTGTTTTTT. This codes for CASSLRGGGTGELFF.

V usage is TRBV7-3 and J usage is TRBJ2-3; 8 bases align to TRBD1. V lost 5 bases to trimming and J lost 3 bases; unmatched junction nucleotides: 7. The CDR3 extends over 15 amino acids. Germline loops: CDR1 SGHTA, CDR2 FQGTGA. The CDR3 DNA is TGTGCCAGCAGCGCCACAGGGGGATGGACAGATACGCAGTATTTT. This encodes CASSATGGWTDTQYF.

The chain links TRBV30 to TRBJ1-1; TRBD1 is a possible D gene (5 bases). The ends were cut back, 3 bases at V and 1 base at J, with 12 bases in the middle. Per the germline V gene, CDR1 is GTSNPN and CDR2 is SVGIG (reference sequence). This CDR3 comprises 14 residues. CDR3 sequence (DNA): TGTGCCTGGAGGAACCGACAGCCGAACACTGAAGCTTTCTTT. This translates into CAWRNRQPNTEAFF.

This chain uses TRBV27 with TRBJ1-5; D gene ambiguous. The germline V gene has CDR1 MNHEY and CDR2 SMNVEV (reference sequence). The CDR3 has 14 residues. V lost 5 bases to trimming and J lost 4 bases, with 12 bases between them. CDR3 amino acids: CASSPTSLNQPQHF. The CDR3 nucleotides are TGTGCCAGCAGTCCGACGAGCCTGAATCAGCCCCAGCATTTT.

V usage is TRBV7-9 and J usage is TRBJ2-2; no firm D call. The CDR3 consists of 13 residues. The V end was cut by 0 bases, the J end by 9 bases, with 8 bases between. Germline V gives CDR1 SEHNR, CDR2 FQNEAQ (reference sequence). In DNA form, the CDR3 reads TGTGCCAGCAGCTTAGCAGGTGGCTGGGAGCTGTTTTTT. This gives the protein CASSLAGGWELFF. Full variable domain (rest looked up from reference TRBV7-9 and TRBJ2-2): DTGVSQNPRHKITKRGQNVTFRCDPISEHNRLYWYRQTLGQGPEFLTYFQNEAQLEKSRLLSDRFSAERPKGSFSTLEIQRTEQGDSAMYLCASSLAGGWELFFGEGSRLTVL.

The chain has TRBV2 and TRBJ2-7; 7 bases are a match to TRBD1. The trim removed 4 bases at V and 3 bases at J, leaving 6 bases unmatched. This CDR3 has 14 amino acids. Germline loops: CDR1 SNHLY, CDR2 FYNNEI. CDR3 protein: CASSGGQRGYEQYF. Here the CDR3 DNA reads TGTGCCAGCAGTGGGGGACAGAGAGGCTACGAGCAGTACTTC.